These 20 T cell receptor beta chains originate from one sample sequenced in a study of Graves' ophthalmopathy and Graves' hyperthyroidism. The sequenced template was RNA, covering the TCR beta CDR3 region. First-round RT-PCR relied on HTBI primers, and a second-round multiplex PCR came next. TCRdb fed the multiplex PCR reads into MiXCR, producing one record per CDR3 protein. Of about 1.1 million distinct CDR3 sequences listed, about 38% were seen once; the top ten hold over 8.5%. Specimen: peripheral blood or thyroid tissue (not recorded which). Source of these receptors: an adult man with Graves' hyperthyroidism.

This clonotype was counted only a few times. The genes are TRBV15 and TRBJ1-2; D remains unclear. This CDR3 is 12 amino acids long. CDR1 is LNHNV and CDR2 is YYDKDF in the germline V gene (reference sequence). Trimming removed 8 bases from V and 1 base from J, with 8 bases in between. DNA of the CDR3: TGTGCCACCTCTCCAAGTAACTATGGCTACACCTTC. It yields the protein CATSPSNYGYTF.

This clonotype was seen a handful of times. The chain uses TRBV25-1 and TRBJ1-6; D not certain. This CDR3 spans 16 amino acids. Looked up from germline, CDR1 is MGHDK and CDR2 is SYGVNS. V was trimmed by 1 base and J by 3 bases, leaving 10 bases between them. The CDR3 DNA is TGTGCCAGCAGTGAATTCCCGGGGAACTATAATTCACCCCTCCACTTT. Its protein is CASSEFPGNYNSPLHF. Full variable domain (outside the CDR3, taken from reference TRBV25-1 and TRBJ1-6): EADIYQTPRYLVIGTGKKITLECSQTMGHDKMYWYQQDPGMELHLIHYSYGVNSTEKGDLSSESTVSRIRTEHFPLTLESARPSHTSQYLCASSEFPGNYNSPLHFGNGTRLTVT.

This clonotype was detected a few times. The chain combines TRBV29-1 with TRBJ1-3, with TRBD1 matching over 7 bases. The V gene's germline CDR1 is SQVTM and CDR2 ANQGSEA. This CDR3 comprises 14 residues. Trimming at V came to 5 bases and at J to 0 bases, leaving 4 bases not matched to a gene. The CDR3, as DNA: TGCAGCGTTCGAGGGGACAGCTCTGGAAACACCATATATTTT. Its translation: CSVRGDSSGNTIYF.

In its sample, this clonotype was seen many times. V usage is TRBV7-7 and J usage is TRBJ2-5, with D unresolved. The CDR3 has 14 amino acids. Germline V CDR1 and CDR2: SSHAT, FNYEAQ (reference sequence). The V and J ends lost 0 bases and 7 bases respectively, with 12 bases between them. CDR3 nucleotides: TGTGCCAGCAGCTTAGCGGCCGGTGACTGGACCCAGTACTTC. Amino acids: CASSLAAGDWTQYF.

This clonotype was counted a few times. The chain carries TRBV4-3 and TRBJ2-7, with 8 positions matching TRBD2. The CDR3 totals 14 residues. V lost 4 bases to trimming and J lost 2 bases; unmatched junction nucleotides: 4. Germline V CDR1 and CDR2: LGHNA, YSLEER. The CDR3 sequence is CASSPHGGAYEQYF. CDR3 bases: TGCGCCAGCAGCCCACACGGGGGGGCCTACGAGCAGTACTTC.

With regard to this clonotype: Being one base from a much bigger clone, this may be a read error. The chain links TRBV20-1 to TRBJ1-2; a possible D gene is TRBD1 (5 bases). The germline V gene has CDR1 DFQATT and CDR2 SNEGSKA (reference sequence). V gave up 5 bases and J gave up 4 bases, with 14 bases separating them. CDR3 length: 13 amino acids. CDR3 sequence reads: CSAGVQGGYGYTF. Written as DNA, the CDR3 is TGCAGTGCTGGAGTCCAGGGAGGCTATGGCTACACCTTC.

This clonotype has ten or more counts. The chain combines TRBV5-1 with TRBJ1-6, with a tentative D call TRBD1 (5 bases). V lost 5 bases, J lost 10 bases, and 28 bases lay in between. CDR3 length equals 18 residues. The germline V gene has CDR1 SGHRS and CDR2 YFSETQ. This CDR3 reads CASSPGGATWGTRSPLHF. The CDR3 coding sequence is TGCGCCAGCAGTCCCGGGGGTGCCACCTGGGGAACGCGGTCACCCCTCCACTTT.

The chain combines TRBV19 with TRBJ2-2; the match to TRBD1 covers 10 bases. Germline V lookup: CDR1 LNHDA, CDR2 SQIVND (reference sequence). The trim removed 7 bases at V and 2 bases at J, leaving 4 bases unmatched. The CDR3 is 15 residues long. This CDR3 is CASTGTGDNTGELFF. The CDR3 nucleotides read TGTGCCAGTACCGGGACAGGGGACAACACCGGGGAGCTGTTTTTT. Supplemented by reference TRBV19 and TRBJ2-2, the full variable domain reads DGGITQSPKYLFRKEGQNVTLSCEQNLNHDAMYWYRQDPGQGLRLIYYSQIVNDFQKGDIAEGYSVSREKKESFPLTVTSAQKNPTAFYLCASTGTGDNTGELFFGEGSRLTVL.

This clonotype was observed at least ten times. This chain joins TRBV27 and TRBJ2-7; D gene unclear. Trimming shortened V by 6 bases and J by 0 bases, and 12 bases separated the two germline ends. The germline V gene has CDR1 MNHEY and CDR2 SMNVEV (reference sequence). There are 14 residues in the CDR3. Here the CDR3 reads CASSLARNSYEQYF. Written as DNA, the CDR3 is TGTGCCAGCAGCTTAGCTAGGAACTCCTACGAGCAGTACTTC.

This sequence joins TRBV7-2 and TRBJ2-7, with unresolved D. Trimming took off 5 bases at V and 1 base at J, with 12 bases between the two ends. CDR1 and CDR2 (germline): SGHTA, FQGNSA. The CDR3 is made up of 14 amino acids. This chain's CDR3 is CASSPHRASYEQYF. CDR3 coding DNA: TGTGCCAGCAGCCCCCACCGAGCATCCTACGAGCAGTACTTC.

The chain combines TRBV29-1 with TRBJ1-4; the D is unclear. The CDR3 is 14 amino acids. V was clipped by 7 bases and J by 3 bases, with 15 bases between them. The germline V gene encodes CDR1 SQVTM and CDR2 ANQGSEA. CDR3 DNA: TGCAGCGGCAGGATGAGTTCGGCTAATGAAAAACTGTTTTTT. Protein product: CSGRMSSANEKLFF.

At least ten counts were recorded for this clonotype. The chain couples TRBV10-3 to TRBJ2-5; D is uncertain. The CDR3 is made up of 13 amino acids. From germline, CDR1 is ENHRY and CDR2 SYGVKD. Trimming stripped 2 bases from V and 5 bases from J, with 9 bases between. In DNA, the CDR3 is TGTGCCATCAGTGAGCCGGGTGAGGAGACCCAGTACTTC. Its protein product is CAISEPGEETQYF.

With regard to this clonotype: A read error may be the cause here, since a much bigger clone is one base away. V is TRBV29-1 and J is TRBJ2-5; 8 bases align to TRBD1. This CDR3 region has 12 residues. Germline CDR1 SQVTM, CDR2 ANQGSEA. The chain's CDR3 is CSGRQGKEAQYF. The CDR3 DNA reads TGCAGCGGGAGACAGGGGAAAGAGGCCCAGTACTTC. Full variable domain (remainder filled in from reference TRBV29-1 and TRBJ2-5): SAVISQKPSRDICQRGTSLTIQCQVDSQVTMMFWYRQQPGQSLTLIATANQGSEATYESGFVIDKFPISRPNLTFSTLTVSNMSPEDSSIYLCSGRQGKEAQYFGPGTRLLVL.

This clonotype came up many times. This CDR3 reads CSASPDREYGYTF. The CDR3 coding sequence is TGCAGTGCTAGCCCGGACAGGGAATATGGCTACACCTTC. The V gene is TRBV20-1, the J gene TRBJ1-2; 8 bases match TRBD1. This CDR3 spans 13 amino acids. V lost 3 bases to trimming and J lost 5 bases; unmatched junction nucleotides: 5. Germline CDR1 reads DFQATT; CDR2 reads SNEGSKA (reference sequence).

Comments on this clonotype: With a much larger clone just one base away, this may be a read error. This CDR3 fails to terminate in the conserved phenylalanine or tryptophan, so it likely reflects a read error. CDR3 loop: CAISEFWDRGATNSNQPQHL. CDR3 bases: TGTGCCATCAGTGAGTTTTGGGACAGGGGCGCAACTAATAGCAATCAGCCCCAGCATCTT. The gene calls are TRBV10-3 and TRBJ1-5; 10 nucleotides line up with TRBD1. After removal of 1 base from V and 0 bases from J, the junction contained 12 bases not matched to a gene. In germline, CDR1 is ENHRY, CDR2 SYGVKD. This CDR3 contains 20 residues.

This chain uses TRBV12-3 or TRBV12-4 with TRBJ2-5, with 10 bases aligning to TRBD2. This CDR3 comprises 13 residues. V lost 8 bases to trimming and J lost 5 bases; unmatched junction nucleotides: 5. The CDR3 DNA is TGTGCCAGCGAGCGGGAGGGCCTCGAGACCCAGTACTTC. Its protein is CASEREGLETQYF.

This clonotype was recorded at least ten times. The genes are TRBV4-3 and TRBJ1-1; D gene unclear. This CDR3 is 13 amino acids long. Trimming cost V 2 bases and J 6 bases, with 10 bases left between them. Germline CDR1 and CDR2: LGHNA and YSLEER. CDR3 in amino acids: CASSQTYPAEAFF. CDR3 coding DNA: TGCGCCAGCAGCCAAACGTACCCCGCTGAAGCTTTCTTT.

This clonotype came up a few times. The gene calls are TRBV20-1 and TRBJ1-6; D not resolved. Trimming removed 6 bases at V and 5 bases at J, with 14 bases between. Per germline, CDR1 DFQATT and CDR2 SNEGSKA (reference sequence). The CDR3 runs 14 residues. CDR3 in DNA: TGCAGTGCCGCGTACAGAATCGATAATTCACCCCTCCACTTT. This codes for CSAAYRIDNSPLHF.

The CDR3 loop reads CASTPASATEAFF. The CDR3 region has the DNA TGTGCCAGCACCCCCGCGAGCGCCACTGAAGCTTTCTTT. This chain links TRBV7-9 with TRBJ1-1, with D unresolved. Germline CDR1 reads SEHNR; CDR2 reads FQNEAQ (reference sequence). CDR3 length: 13 residues. The V end was cut by 7 bases, the J end by 4 bases, with 13 bases between.

The chain employs TRBV20-1 and TRBJ1-1; no clear D. The V and J ends lost 5 bases and 3 bases respectively, with 16 bases between them. CDR1 DFQATT and CDR2 SNEGSKA come from the germline V gene (reference sequence). The CDR3 spans 14 residues. CDR3 DNA: TGCAGTGCTTCCGGACCCTCCGAGGACACTGAAGCTTTCTTT. This codes for CSASGPSEDTEAFF.